This entry features one T cell receptor beta chain sequence. This sample was included in a study of blood T cell repertoires in COVID-19. Per the study methods: Scientists estimated how many nucleated cells there were by amplifying reference gene primers. Assay used: immunoSEQ multiplex PCR; TCRdb lists only in-frame clones, some missing. Clonal size and the V and J genes are those of that table, whereas D and trimming came from the DNA. The table shows some 220,000 clones, with 83% occurring only once. Source material: peripheral blood. This clonotype originated in a woman under 40 with COVID-19, enrolled during active disease.

The CDR3 region is CAISEQTVRSYEQYF. Written as DNA, the CDR3 is TGTGCCATCAGTGAGCAAACAGTACGCTCCTACGAGCAGTACTTC. V gene TRBV10-3 combines with J gene TRBJ2-7; D is uncertain. V was cut by 2 bases and J by 0 bases, with 11 bases left in between. The CDR3 extends over 15 amino acids. Looked up from germline, CDR1 is ENHRY and CDR2 is SYGVKD.